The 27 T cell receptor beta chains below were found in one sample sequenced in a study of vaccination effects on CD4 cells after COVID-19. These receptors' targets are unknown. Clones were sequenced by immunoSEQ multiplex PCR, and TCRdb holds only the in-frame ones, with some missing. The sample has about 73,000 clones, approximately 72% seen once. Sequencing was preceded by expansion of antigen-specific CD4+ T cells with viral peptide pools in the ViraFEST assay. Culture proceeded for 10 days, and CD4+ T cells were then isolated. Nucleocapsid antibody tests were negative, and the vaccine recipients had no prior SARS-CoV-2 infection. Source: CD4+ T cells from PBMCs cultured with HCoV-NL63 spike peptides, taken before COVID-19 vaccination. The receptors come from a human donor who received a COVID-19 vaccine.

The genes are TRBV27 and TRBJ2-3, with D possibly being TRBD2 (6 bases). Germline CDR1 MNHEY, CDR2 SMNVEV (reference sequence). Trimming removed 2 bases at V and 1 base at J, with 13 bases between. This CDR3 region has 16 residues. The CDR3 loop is CASSLGRGNRTDTQYF. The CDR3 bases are TGTGCCAGCAGTTTAGGTCGGGGGAACCGCACAGATACGCAGTATTTT.

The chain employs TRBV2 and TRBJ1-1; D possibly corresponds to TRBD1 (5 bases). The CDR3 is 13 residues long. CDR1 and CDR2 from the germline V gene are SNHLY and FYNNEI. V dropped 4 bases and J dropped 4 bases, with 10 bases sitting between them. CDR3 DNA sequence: TGTGCCAGCAGTGTACCAGGGCGCACTGAAGCTTTCTTT. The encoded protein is CASSVPGRTEAFF.

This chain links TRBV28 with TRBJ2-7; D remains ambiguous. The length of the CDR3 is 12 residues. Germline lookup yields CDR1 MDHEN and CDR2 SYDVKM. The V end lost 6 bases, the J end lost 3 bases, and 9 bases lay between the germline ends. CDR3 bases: TGTGCCAGCAGGGCCTCCAACTACGAGCAGTACGTC. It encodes CASRASNYEQYV.

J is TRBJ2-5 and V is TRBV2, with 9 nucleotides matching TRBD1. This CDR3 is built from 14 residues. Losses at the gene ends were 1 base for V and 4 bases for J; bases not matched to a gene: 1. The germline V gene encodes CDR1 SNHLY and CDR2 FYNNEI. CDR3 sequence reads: CASSEGTGVETQYF. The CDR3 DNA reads TGTGCCAGCAGTGAAGGGACAGGGGTAGAGACCCAGTACTTC. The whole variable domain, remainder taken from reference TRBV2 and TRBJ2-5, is EPEVTQTPSHQVTQMGQEVILRCVPISNHLYFYWYRQILGQKVEFLVSFYNNEISEKSEIFDDQFSVERPDGSNFTLKIRSTKLEDSAMYFCASSEGTGVETQYFGPGTRLLVL.

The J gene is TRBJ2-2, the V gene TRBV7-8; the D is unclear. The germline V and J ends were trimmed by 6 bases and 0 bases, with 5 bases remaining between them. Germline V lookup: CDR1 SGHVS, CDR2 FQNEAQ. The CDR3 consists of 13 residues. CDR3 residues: CASSLPNTGELFF. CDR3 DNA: TGTGCCAGCAGTCTCCCGAACACCGGGGAGCTGTTTTTT.

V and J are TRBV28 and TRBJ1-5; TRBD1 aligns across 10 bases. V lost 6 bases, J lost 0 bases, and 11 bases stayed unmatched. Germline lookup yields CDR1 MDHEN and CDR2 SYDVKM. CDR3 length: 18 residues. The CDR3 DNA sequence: TGTGCCAGCAGCAGACCCCCCGGGACAGGGGATAGCAATCAGCCCCAGCATTTT. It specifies CASSRPPGTGDSNQPQHF.

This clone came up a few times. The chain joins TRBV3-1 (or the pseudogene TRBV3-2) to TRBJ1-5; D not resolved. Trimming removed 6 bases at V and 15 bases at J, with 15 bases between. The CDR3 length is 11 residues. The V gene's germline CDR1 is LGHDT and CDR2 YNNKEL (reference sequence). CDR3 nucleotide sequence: TGTGCCAGCAGTTTGACGACCGCTCGGCATTTT. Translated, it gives CASSLTTARHF.

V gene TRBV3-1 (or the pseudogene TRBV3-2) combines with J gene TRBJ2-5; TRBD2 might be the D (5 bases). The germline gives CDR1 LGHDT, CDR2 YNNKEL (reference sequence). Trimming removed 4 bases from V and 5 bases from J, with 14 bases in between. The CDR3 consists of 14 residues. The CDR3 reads CASSLTRSRETQYF. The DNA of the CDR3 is TGTGCCAGCAGCCTAACTAGGTCCCGGGAGACCCAGTACTTC.

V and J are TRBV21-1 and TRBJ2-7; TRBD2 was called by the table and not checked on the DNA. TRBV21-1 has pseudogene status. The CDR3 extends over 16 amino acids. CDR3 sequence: CASTAGRTRAVYEQYV. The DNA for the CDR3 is TGTGCCAGCACCGCCGGTCGGACTAGAGCTGTCTACGAGCAGTACGTC.

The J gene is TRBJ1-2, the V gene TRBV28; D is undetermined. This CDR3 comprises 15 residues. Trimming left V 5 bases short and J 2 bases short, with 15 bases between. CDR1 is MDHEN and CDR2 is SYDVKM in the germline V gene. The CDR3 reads CASSPTTNSNYGYTF. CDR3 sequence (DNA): TGTGCCAGCAGTCCGACCACTAACTCGAACTATGGCTACACCTTC.

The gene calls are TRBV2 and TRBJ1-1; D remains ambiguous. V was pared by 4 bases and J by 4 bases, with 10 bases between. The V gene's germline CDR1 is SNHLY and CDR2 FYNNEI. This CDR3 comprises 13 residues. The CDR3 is CASSATLTTEAFF. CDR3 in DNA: TGTGCCAGCAGTGCCACTTTGACCACTGAAGCTTTCTTT.

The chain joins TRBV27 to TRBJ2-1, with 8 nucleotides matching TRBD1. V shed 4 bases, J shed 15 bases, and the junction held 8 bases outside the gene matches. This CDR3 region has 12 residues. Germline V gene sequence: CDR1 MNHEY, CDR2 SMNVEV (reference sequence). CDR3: CASSSLDRDPFF. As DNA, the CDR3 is TGTGCCAGCAGTTCCTTGGACAGGGACCCGTTCTTC.

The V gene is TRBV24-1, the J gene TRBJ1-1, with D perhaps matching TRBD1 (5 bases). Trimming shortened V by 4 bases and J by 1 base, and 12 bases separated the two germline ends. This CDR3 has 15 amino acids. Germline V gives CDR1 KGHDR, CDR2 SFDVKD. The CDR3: CATSDPSTGNTEAFF. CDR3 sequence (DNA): TGTGCCACCAGTGACCCAAGCACAGGGAACACTGAAGCTTTCTTT.

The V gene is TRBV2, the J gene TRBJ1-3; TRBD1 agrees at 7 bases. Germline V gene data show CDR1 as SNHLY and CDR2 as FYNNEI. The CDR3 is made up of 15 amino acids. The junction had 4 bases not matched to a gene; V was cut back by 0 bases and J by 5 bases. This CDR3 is CASSEAAGGRNTIYF. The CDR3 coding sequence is TGTGCCAGCAGTGAAGCGGCAGGGGGAAGAAACACCATATATTTT.

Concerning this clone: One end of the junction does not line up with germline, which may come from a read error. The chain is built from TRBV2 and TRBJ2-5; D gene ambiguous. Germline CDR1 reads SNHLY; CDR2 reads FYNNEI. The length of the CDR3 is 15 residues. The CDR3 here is CASSEEKTTQETQYF. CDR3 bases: TGTGCCAGCAGCGAAGAGAAGACAACCCAAGAGACCCAGTACTTC.

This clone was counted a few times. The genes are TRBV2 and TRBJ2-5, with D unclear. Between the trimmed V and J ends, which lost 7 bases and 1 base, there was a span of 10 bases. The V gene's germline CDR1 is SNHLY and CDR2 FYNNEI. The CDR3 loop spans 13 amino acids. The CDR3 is CASTGGPQETQYF. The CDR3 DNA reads TGTGCCAGCACGGGCGGTCCCCAAGAGACCCAGTACTTC.

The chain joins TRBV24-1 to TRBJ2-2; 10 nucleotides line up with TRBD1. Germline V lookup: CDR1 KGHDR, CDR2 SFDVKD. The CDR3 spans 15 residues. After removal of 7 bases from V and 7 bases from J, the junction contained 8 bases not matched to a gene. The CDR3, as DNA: TGTGCCACCAGGGGACAGGGGAATAATGGCGGGGAGCTGTTTTTT. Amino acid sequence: CATRGQGNNGGELFF.

CDR3 protein: CASSPGYLPLHF. The CDR3 coding sequence is TGTGCCAGCAGCCCAGGGTATTTACCCCTCCACTTT. J is TRBJ1-6 and V is TRBV12-3 or TRBV12-4, with a weak D call TRBD1 (5 bases). The CDR3 runs to 12 residues. V was pared by 6 bases and J by 12 bases, with 12 bases between.

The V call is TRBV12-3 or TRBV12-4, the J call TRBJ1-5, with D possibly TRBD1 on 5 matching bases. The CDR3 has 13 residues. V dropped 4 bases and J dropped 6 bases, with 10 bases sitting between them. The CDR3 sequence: CASSWMGGQPQHF. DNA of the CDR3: TGTGCCAGCAGTTGGATGGGGGGTCAGCCCCAGCATTTT.

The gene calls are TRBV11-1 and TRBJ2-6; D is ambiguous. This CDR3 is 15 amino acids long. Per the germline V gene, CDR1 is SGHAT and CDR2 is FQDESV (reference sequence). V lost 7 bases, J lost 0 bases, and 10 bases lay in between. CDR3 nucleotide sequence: TGTGCCAGCAAGGAACACGTCTCTGGGGCCAACGTCCTGACTTTC. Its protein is CASKEHVSGANVLTF.

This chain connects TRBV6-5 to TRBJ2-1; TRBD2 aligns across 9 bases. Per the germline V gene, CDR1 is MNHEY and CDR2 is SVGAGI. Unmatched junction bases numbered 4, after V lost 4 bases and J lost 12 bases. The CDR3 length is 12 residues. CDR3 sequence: CASSWGGGVQFF. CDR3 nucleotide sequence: TGTGCCAGCAGTTGGGGCGGGGGGGTGCAGTTCTTC.

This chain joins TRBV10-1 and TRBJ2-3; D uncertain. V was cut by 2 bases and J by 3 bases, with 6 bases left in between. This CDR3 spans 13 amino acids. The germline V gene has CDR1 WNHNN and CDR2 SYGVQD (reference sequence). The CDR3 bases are TGCGCCAGCAGTGAGACTTCGACAGATACGCAGTATTTT. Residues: CASSETSTDTQYF.

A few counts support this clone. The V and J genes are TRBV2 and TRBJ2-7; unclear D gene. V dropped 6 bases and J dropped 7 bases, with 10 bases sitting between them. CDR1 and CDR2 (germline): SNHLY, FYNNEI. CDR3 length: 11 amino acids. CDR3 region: CASSLVGEQYV. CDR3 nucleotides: TGTGCCAGCAGCCTAGTGGGGGAGCAGTACGTC.

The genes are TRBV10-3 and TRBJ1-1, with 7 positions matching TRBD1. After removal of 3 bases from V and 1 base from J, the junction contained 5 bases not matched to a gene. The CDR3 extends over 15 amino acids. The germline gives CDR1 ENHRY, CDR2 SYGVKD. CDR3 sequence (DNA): TGTGCCATCAGTGACCCGGGACAGTCGAACACTGAAGCTTTCTTT. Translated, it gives CAISDPGQSNTEAFF.

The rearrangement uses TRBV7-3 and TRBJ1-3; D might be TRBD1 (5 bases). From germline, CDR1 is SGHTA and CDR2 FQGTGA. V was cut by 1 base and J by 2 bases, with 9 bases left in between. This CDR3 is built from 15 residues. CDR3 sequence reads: CASSLNPGAGNTIYF. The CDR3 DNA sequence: TGTGCCAGCAGCTTAAATCCGGGGGCTGGAAACACCATATATTTT.

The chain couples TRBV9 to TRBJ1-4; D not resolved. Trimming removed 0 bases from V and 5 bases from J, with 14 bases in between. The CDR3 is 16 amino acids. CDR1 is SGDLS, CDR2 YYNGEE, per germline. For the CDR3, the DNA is TGTGCCAGCAGCGTAGATAGCAGGAGATCAAATGAAAAACTGTTTTTT. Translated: CASSVDSRRSNEKLFF.

CDR3 amino acids: CASSHGGGGTQETQYF. CDR3 sequence (DNA): TGTGCCAGCAGCCACGGGGGCGGGGGAACTCAAGAGACCCAGTACTTC. The chain recombines TRBV6-2 or TRBV6-3 with TRBJ2-5, with D possibly TRBD2 on 7 matching bases. The V end was cut by 6 bases, the J end by 2 bases, with 19 bases between. CDR1 and CDR2 (germline): MNHEY, SVGEGT. The CDR3 spans 16 residues.